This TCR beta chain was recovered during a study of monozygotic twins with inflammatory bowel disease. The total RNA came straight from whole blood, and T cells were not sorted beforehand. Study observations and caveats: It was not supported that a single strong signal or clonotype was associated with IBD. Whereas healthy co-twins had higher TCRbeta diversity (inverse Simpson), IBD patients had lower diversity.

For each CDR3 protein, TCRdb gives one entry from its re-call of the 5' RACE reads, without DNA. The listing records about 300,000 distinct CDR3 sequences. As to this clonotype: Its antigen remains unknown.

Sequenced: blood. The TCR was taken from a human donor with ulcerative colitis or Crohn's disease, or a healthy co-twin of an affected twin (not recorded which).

The CDR3 loop is CASSPDYNEQFF. The chain links TRBV11-1 to TRBJ2-1. The CDR3 length is 12 residues. In germline, CDR1 is SGHAT, CDR2 FQDESV (reference sequence).